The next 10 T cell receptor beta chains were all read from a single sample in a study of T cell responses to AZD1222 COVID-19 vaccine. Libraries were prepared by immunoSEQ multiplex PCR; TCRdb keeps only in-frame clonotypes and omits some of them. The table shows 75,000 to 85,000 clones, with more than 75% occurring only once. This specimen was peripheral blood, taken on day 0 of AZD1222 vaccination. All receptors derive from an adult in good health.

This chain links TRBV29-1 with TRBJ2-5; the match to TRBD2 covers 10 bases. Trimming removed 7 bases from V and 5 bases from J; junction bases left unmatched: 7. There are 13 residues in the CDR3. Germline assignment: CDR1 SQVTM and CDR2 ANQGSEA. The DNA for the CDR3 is TGCAGCGCAGACAAGGGACTAGCGGAGACCCAGTACTTC. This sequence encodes CSADKGLAETQYF.

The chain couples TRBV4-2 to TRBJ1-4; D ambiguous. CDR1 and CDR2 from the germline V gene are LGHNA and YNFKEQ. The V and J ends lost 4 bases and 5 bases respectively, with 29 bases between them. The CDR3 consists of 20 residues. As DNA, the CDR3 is TGTGCCAGCAGCCTCCACGGGTCCGGGTTTAACAACGGGTACAATGAAAAACTGTTTTTT. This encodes CASSLHGSGFNNGYNEKLFF.

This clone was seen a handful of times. The CDR3 spells CASSTLPSLKTLTRSNEQFF. Here the CDR3 DNA reads TGCGCCAGCAGTACCCTCCCTTCCCTTAAAACCCTGACCCGCAGCAATGAGCAGTTCTTC. The chain uses TRBV5-1 and TRBJ2-1; D gene unclear. The V gene's germline CDR1 is SGHRS and CDR2 YFSETQ. The germline V and J ends were trimmed by 5 bases and 6 bases, with 33 bases remaining between them. This CDR3 region has 20 residues.

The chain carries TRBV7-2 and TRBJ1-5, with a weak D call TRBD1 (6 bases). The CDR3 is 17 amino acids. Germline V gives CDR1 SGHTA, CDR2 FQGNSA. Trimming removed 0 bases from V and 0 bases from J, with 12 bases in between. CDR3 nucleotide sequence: TGTGCCAGCAGCTTAGCGGGCAGGGGTGATAGCAATCAGCCCCAGCATTTT. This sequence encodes CASSLAGRGDSNQPQHF.

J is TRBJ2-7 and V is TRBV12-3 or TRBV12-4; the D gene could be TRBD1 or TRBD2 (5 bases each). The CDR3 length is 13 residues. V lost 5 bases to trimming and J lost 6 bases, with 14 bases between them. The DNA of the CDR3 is TGTGCCAGCAGTCGAATTCGAGGGGTCGAGCAGTACTTC. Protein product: CASSRIRGVEQYF.

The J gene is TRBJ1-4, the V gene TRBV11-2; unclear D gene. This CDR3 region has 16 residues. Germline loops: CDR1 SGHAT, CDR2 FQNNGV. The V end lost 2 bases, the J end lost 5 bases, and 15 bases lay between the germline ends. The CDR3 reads CASSLSGARGNEKLFF. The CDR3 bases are TGTGCCAGCAGCTTATCTGGAGCTCGGGGAAATGAAAAACTGTTTTTT.

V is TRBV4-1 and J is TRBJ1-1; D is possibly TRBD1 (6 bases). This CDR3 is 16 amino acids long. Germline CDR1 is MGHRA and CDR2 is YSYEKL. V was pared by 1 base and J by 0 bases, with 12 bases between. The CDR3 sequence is CASSQALDRMNTEAFF. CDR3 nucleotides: TGCGCCAGCAGCCAAGCCCTGGACAGAATGAACACTGAAGCTTTCTTT.

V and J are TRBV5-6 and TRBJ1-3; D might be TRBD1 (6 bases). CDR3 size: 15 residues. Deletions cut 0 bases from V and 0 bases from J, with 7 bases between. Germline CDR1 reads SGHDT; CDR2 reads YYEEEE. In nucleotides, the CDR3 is TGTGCCAGCAGCTTGGTGGACAGCTCTGGAAACACCATATATTTT. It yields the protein CASSLVDSSGNTIYF.

The CDR3 spells CASSVAQGFDGYTF. The CDR3 coding sequence is TGTGCCAGCAGCGTAGCCCAGGGCTTCGATGGCTACACCTTC. V gene TRBV9 combines with J gene TRBJ1-2, with a weak D call TRBD1 (5 bases). The germline V gene has CDR1 SGDLS and CDR2 YYNGEE. CDR3 length equals 14 residues. V was cut by 0 bases and J by 6 bases, with 12 bases left in between.

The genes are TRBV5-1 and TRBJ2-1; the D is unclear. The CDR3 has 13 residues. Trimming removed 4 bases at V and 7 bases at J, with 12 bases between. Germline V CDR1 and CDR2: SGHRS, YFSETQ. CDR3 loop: CASSPGKGNEQFF. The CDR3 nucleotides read TGCGCCAGCAGCCCCGGCAAAGGGAATGAGCAGTTCTTC.